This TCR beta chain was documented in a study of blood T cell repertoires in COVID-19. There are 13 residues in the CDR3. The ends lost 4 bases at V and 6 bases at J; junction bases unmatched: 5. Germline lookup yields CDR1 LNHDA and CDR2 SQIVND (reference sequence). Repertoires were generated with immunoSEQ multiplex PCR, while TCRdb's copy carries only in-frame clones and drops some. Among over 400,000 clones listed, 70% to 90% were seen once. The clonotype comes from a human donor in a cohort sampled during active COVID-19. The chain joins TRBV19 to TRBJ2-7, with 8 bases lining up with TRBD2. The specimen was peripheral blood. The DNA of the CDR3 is TGTGCCAGTAGTACGACTAGCGACGTCGAGCAGTACTTC. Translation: CASSTTSDVEQYF.